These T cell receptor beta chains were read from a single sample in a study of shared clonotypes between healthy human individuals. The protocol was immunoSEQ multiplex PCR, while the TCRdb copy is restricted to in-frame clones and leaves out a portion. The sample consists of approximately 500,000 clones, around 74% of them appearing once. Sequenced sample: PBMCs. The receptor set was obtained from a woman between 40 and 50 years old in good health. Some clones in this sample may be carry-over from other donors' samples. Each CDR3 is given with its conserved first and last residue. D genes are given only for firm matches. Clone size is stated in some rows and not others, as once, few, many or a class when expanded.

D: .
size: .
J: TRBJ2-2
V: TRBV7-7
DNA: TGTGCTAGCAGCTTAGTTGGTAATGCGAACACCGGGGAGCTGTTTTTT
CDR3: CASSLVGNANTGELFF

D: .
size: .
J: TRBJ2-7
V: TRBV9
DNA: TGTGCCAGCAGCGTAGGGGGCAACTCCTACGAGCAGTACTTC
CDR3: CASSVGGNSYEQYF

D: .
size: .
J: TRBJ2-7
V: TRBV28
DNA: TGTGCCAGCAGTATACCCAGGGGACTGCGGGAGCAGTACTTC
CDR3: CASSIPRGLREQYF

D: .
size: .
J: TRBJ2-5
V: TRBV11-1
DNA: TGTGCCAGCAGCCCTATAACAGGGTTGGAGACCCAGTACTTC
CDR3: CASSPITGLETQYF

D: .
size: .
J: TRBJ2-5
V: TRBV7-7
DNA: TGTGCTAGCAGCCAGACCCAAGAGACCCAGTACTTC
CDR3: CASSQTQETQYF

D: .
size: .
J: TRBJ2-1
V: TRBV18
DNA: TGTGCCAGCTGCCTGGGCGGGGACTACAATGAGCAGTTCTTC
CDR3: CASCLGGDYNEQFF

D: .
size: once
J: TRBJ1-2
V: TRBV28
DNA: TGTGCCAGCAGTTTTCGGGCTAACTATGGCTACACCTTC
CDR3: CASSFRANYGYTF

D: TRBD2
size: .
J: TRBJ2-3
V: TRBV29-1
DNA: TGCAGCGTTGCTCCCGGGTGGGCTAGCGGAGCTGCCACAGATACGCAGTATTTT
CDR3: CSVAPGWASGAATDTQYF

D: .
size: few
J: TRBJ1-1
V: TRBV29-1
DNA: TGCAGCGTTGGTAAGGGGAACACTGAAGCTTTCTTT
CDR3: CSVGKGNTEAFF

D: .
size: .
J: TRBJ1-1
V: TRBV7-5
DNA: TGTGTCAGAAGCCGGGGCGTTGGAGCGGTCTTT
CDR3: CVRSRGVGAVF

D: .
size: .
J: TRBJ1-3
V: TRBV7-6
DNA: TGTGCCAGCAGCTTTTGGGGGTCTGGAAACACCATATATTTT
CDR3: CASSFWGSGNTIYF

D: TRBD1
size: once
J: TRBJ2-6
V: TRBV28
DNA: TGTGCCAGCAGTTTAAGCCGGGACAGCTCTGGGGCCAACGTCCTGACTTTC
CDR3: CASSLSRDSSGANVLTF

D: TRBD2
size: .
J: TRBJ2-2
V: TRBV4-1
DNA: TGCGCCAGCAGCCCAGCGGGGAGTCCCGGGGAGCTGTTTTTT
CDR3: CASSPAGSPGELFF

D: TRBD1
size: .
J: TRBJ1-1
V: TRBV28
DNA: TGTGCCAGCAGCTACACGGACAGGGAGAACACTGAAGCTTTCTTT
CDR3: CASSYTDRENTEAFF

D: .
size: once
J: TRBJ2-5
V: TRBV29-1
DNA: TGCAGCGTTGCACCCCGATTGGGCTGGGAGACCCAGTACTTC
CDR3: CSVAPRLGWETQYF

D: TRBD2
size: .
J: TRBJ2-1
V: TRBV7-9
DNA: TGTGCCAGCAGCTATCAACTAGCGGGAGGGTACTACTACAATGAGCAGTTCTTC
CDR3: CASSYQLAGGYYYNEQFF

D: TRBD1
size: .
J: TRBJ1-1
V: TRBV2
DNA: TGTGCCAGCAGTGAAGGACAGGGGGGAACCACTGAAGCTTTCTTT
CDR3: CASSEGQGGTTEAFF

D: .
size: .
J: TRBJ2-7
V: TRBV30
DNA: TGTGCCTGGAGTGTCTCCTACGAGCAGTACTTC
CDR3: CAWSVSYEQYF

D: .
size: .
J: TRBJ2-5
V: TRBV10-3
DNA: TGTGCCATCAGTGGCTTGCCTCATGGGGAGACCCAGTACTTC
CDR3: CAISGLPHGETQYF

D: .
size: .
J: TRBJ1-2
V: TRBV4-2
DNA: TGTGCCAGCAGCCAAGATCTCAGCAGTACCATCTATGGCTACACCTTC
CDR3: CASSQDLSSTIYGYTF

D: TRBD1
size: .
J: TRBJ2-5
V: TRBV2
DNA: TGTGCCAGCAGGACAGGGGGGATCCAAGAGACCCAGTACTTC
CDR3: CASRTGGIQETQYF

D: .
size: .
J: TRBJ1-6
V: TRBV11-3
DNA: TGTGCCAGCAGCTTAGACGAGAATTCACCCCTCCACTTT
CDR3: CASSLDENSPLHF

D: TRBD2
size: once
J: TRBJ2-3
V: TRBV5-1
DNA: TGCGCCAGCAGCGCCTCGGGACTAGCGGGAGTCTTGGATTTT
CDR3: CASSASGLAGVLDF

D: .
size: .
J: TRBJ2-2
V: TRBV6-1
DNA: TGTGCCAGCAAATTAGTCCTCACCGGGGAGCTGTTTTTT
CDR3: CASKLVLTGELFF

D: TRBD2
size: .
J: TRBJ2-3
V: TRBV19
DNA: TGTGCCAGTAGTACCGGACTAGCGGGACGCACAGATACGCAGTATTTT
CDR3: CASSTGLAGRTDTQYF

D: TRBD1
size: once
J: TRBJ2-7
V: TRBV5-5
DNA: TGTGCCAGCAGCCGGACAGGGGGGCACGAGCAGTACTTC
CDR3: CASSRTGGHEQYF

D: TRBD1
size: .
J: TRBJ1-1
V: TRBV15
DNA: TGTGCCACCAGCAGCACCGGGACAGGGTTCTTGGGGCAAGCTTTCTTT
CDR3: CATSSTGTGFLGQAFF

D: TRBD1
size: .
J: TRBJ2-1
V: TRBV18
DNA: TGTGCCAGCTCACCACCGGTGGGACAGAGCTACAATGAGCAGTTCTTC
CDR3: CASSPPVGQSYNEQFF

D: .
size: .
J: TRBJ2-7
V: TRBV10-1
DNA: TGCGCCAGCAGTGAGTCAGGGGGTTTCGGGGAGCAGTACTTC
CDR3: CASSESGGFGEQYF

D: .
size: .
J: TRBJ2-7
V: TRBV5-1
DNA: TGCGCCAGCAGCTGGGGCCCTAGAGCCAGGGAGCAGTACTTC
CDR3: CASSWGPRAREQYF